This T cell receptor beta chain was identified in a study of cytomegalovirus exposure and HLA in healthy donors. Whole-study context: The same platform as the roughly 670 first-cohort repertoires was used for the 110 or so validation repertoires, a later analysis reported. Study conclusions and caveats: Through in vitro validation, a few CMV-associated chains were shown to be specific for CMV antigens. Cytomegalovirus-associated status was assigned to 150 or so TCR beta chains.

On this clone itself: Its antigen remains unknown.

Using immunoSEQ multiplex PCR, the repertoire was profiled, and TCRdb retains in-frame clones only, with some absent. Of 150,000 to 200,000 clones in the sample, about 90% were seen once. CDR1 is SEHNR, CDR2 FQNEAQ, per germline (reference sequence). The germline V and J ends were trimmed by 5 bases and 2 bases, with 5 bases remaining between them. The CDR3 sequence is 12 residues long. The clonotype was recovered from a woman aged 18-35 years in good health and CMV-seropositive. The chain links TRBV7-9 to TRBJ2-3, with D unclear. The sequenced sample was PBMCs. CDR3 sequence reads: CASSPYTDTQYF. CDR3 nucleotides: TGTGCCAGCAGCCCTTACACAGATACGCAGTATTTT.